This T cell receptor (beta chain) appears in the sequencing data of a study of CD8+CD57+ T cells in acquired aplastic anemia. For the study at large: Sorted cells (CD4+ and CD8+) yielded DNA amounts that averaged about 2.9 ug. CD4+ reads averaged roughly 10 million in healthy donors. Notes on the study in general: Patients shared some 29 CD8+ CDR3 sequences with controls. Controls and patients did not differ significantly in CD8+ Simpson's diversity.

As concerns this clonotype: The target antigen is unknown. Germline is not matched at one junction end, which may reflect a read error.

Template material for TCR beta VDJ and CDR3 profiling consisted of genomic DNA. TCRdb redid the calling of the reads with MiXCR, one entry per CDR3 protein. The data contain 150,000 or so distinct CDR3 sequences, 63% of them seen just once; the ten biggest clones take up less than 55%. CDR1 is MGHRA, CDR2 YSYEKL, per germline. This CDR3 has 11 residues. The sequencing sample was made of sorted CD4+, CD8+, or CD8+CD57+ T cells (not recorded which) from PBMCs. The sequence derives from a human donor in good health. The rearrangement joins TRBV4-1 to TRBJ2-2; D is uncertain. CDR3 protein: CASSQAGELFF. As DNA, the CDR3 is TGTGCCAGCAGCCAGGCCGGGGAGCTGTTTTTT.